A single sample gave rise to the 20 T cell receptor beta chains below, sequenced in a study of blood T cell repertoires in COVID-19. Repertoires were generated with immunoSEQ multiplex PCR, while TCRdb's copy carries only in-frame clones and drops some. The table has 290,000 or so clones, roughly nine tenths seen once. Sequencing was done on a sample of PBMCs or T cells enriched from blood (not recorded which). The receptors were gathered from a young woman who had recovered from COVID-19.

The chain links TRBV7-2 to TRBJ2-5; 11 nucleotides match TRBD2. V shed 4 bases, J shed 1 base, and the junction held 5 bases outside the gene matches. Per germline, CDR1 SGHTA and CDR2 FQGNSA. CDR3 length equals 16 residues. The CDR3 spells CASSSRTSGFQETQYF. In DNA form, the CDR3 reads TGTGCCAGCAGCTCCCGGACTAGCGGGTTCCAAGAGACCCAGTACTTC.

The genes are TRBV5-1 and TRBJ2-3, with 10 positions matching TRBD2. The CDR3 is 16 residues long. The V and J ends lost 0 bases and 2 bases, in that order; junction bases with no gene match: 3. Germline CDR1 and CDR2: SGHRS and YFSETQ. CDR3 bases: TGCGCCAGCAGCTTGGGGAGCGGGGGGGACACAGATACGCAGTATTTT. It codes for CASSLGSGGDTDTQYF.

The chain couples TRBV18 to TRBJ1-3; D is undetermined. Trimming stripped 5 bases from V and 0 bases from J, with 8 bases between. Germline V gives CDR1 KGHSH, CDR2 LQKENI. This CDR3 is 14 amino acids long. The CDR3 spells CASSASNSGNTIYF. The CDR3, as DNA: TGTGCCAGCTCAGCCAGTAACTCTGGAAACACCATATATTTT.

The chain has TRBV11-2 and TRBJ1-5, with D unclear. The CDR3 has 15 amino acids. Germline CDR1 is SGHAT and CDR2 is FQNNGV. V was clipped by 2 bases and J by 2 bases, with 10 bases between them. The CDR3 region has the DNA TGTGCCAGCAGCTTACGGGGTAACGGCAATCAGCCCCAGCATTTT. It specifies CASSLRGNGNQPQHF.

The chain joins TRBV6-5 to TRBJ2-7; no definite D call. Germline values: CDR1 MNHEY, CDR2 SVGAGI. Trimming removed 0 bases from V and 3 bases from J, with 6 bases in between. This CDR3 region has 13 residues. The CDR3 here is CASSYSSFYEQYF. The CDR3 nucleotides are TGTGCCAGCAGTTACTCGTCATTCTACGAGCAGTACTTC.

In this sample, this clone turned up a few times. V is TRBV7-9 and J is TRBJ1-1; no reliable D call. The CDR3 extends over 14 amino acids. Looked up from germline, CDR1 is SEHNR and CDR2 is FQNEAQ (reference sequence). The V and J ends lost 7 bases and 1 base respectively, with 13 bases between them. The CDR3 loop reads CASISGNSNTEAFF. DNA for the CDR3: TGTGCCAGCATCTCGGGGAATTCGAACACTGAAGCTTTCTTT.

This chain links TRBV9 with TRBJ2-7, with 7 bases identical to TRBD1. The germline CDR1 and CDR2 sequences are SGDLS and YYNGEE. This CDR3 comprises 15 residues. V lost 3 bases, J lost 1 base, and 7 bases stayed unmatched. CDR3 sequence: CASSAGQDYSYEQYF. CDR3 nucleotides: TGTGCCAGCAGCGCTGGACAGGATTATTCCTACGAGCAGTACTTC.

This chain connects TRBV18 to TRBJ2-5; 11 bases match TRBD1. V gave up 2 bases and J gave up 5 bases; unmatched junction bases: 4. The CDR3 is 15 amino acids. Per germline, CDR1 KGHSH and CDR2 LQKENI. CDR3: CASSPGTGGYETQYF. The CDR3 region has the DNA TGTGCCAGCTCACCAGGGACAGGGGGATACGAGACCCAGTACTTC.

The chain joins TRBV27 to TRBJ2-7; D might be TRBD2 (5 bases). The CDR3 loop spans 14 amino acids. Germline V CDR1 and CDR2: MNHEY, SMNVEV (reference sequence). Trimming took off 7 bases at V and 0 bases at J, with 13 bases between the two ends. CDR3 in amino acids: CASNSRANSYEQYF. For the CDR3, the DNA is TGTGCCAGCAATTCGAGGGCGAACTCCTACGAGCAGTACTTC.

This chain uses TRBV14 with TRBJ2-7; D perhaps matches TRBD2 (6 bases). Germline V gene sequence: CDR1 SGHDN, CDR2 FVKESK. The CDR3 has 15 amino acids. With 1 base removed from V and 2 bases from J, the gap between germline ends came to 12 bases. The CDR3, as DNA: TGTGCCAGCAGCCAAGCGCGGGAAATCCCCTACGAGCAGTACTTC. This gives the protein CASSQAREIPYEQYF. The full variable domain, with the rest looked up from reference TRBV14 and TRBJ2-7, is EAGVTQFPSHSVIEKGQTVTLRCDPISGHDNLYWYRRVMGKEIKFLLHFVKESKQDESGMPNNRFLAERTGGTYSTLKVQPAELEDSGVYFCASSQAREIPYEQYFGPGTRLTVT.

The rearrangement links TRBV30 to TRBJ1-2; the match to TRBD1 covers 7 bases. The CDR3 runs 14 residues. Germline loops: CDR1 GTSNPN, CDR2 SVGIG (reference sequence). V shed 0 bases, J shed 2 bases, and the junction held 3 bases outside the gene matches. The CDR3 DNA reads TGTGCCTGGAGTGTAGGGGGCGGCAACTATGGCTACACCTTC. As protein: CAWSVGGGNYGYTF.

CDR3 nucleotides: TGTGCCACTAGGGACAGCGGCTCCCCTTGGCCCACAGATACGCAGTATTTT. Its translation is CATRDSGSPWPTDTQYF. The chain carries TRBV15 and TRBJ2-3; 7 positions match TRBD1. The CDR3 is made up of 17 amino acids. J lost 2 bases, V lost 9 bases, and 17 bases had no gene match. Germline CDR1 is LNHNV and CDR2 is YYDKDF (reference sequence).

The gene calls are TRBV5-6 and TRBJ2-1; 9 bases are shared with TRBD2. Germline V gene lookup returns CDR1 SGHDT and CDR2 YYEEEE. The CDR3 is 14 amino acids. V dropped 6 bases and J dropped 7; count of bases not matched to a gene: 8. The CDR3: CASTSGLAYNEQFF. The CDR3 DNA is TGTGCCAGCACCTCGGGACTAGCATATAATGAGCAGTTCTTC.

The chain combines TRBV2 with TRBJ1-1; the D gene is possibly TRBD1 (6 bases). Per the germline V gene, CDR1 is SNHLY and CDR2 is FYNNEI. V lost 3 bases and J lost 0, with 14 bases in between. The CDR3 loop spans 16 amino acids. This CDR3 is CASSESTRDMNTEAFF. CDR3 DNA: TGTGCCAGCAGTGAGTCTACCAGGGACATGAACACTGAAGCTTTCTTT.

The CDR3 protein is CASSLSGGSTEAFF. CDR3 DNA sequence: TGTGCCAGCAGCTTATCCGGCGGCTCCACTGAAGCTTTCTTT. J is TRBJ1-1 and V is TRBV7-2; unclear D gene. CDR1 and CDR2 (germline): SGHTA, FQGNSA. Trimming took 2 bases from V and 4 from J, leaving 11 bases between them. The CDR3 sequence is 14 residues long.

V usage is TRBV3-1 (or the pseudogene TRBV3-2) and J usage is TRBJ1-1; a possible D gene is TRBD1 (6 bases). V dropped 8 bases and J dropped 4 bases, with 14 bases sitting between them. The CDR3 has 13 amino acids. Looked up from germline, CDR1 is LGHDT and CDR2 is YNNKEL (reference sequence). CDR3 region: CASLKEGVTEAFF. CDR3 coding DNA: TGTGCCAGCTTAAAAGAGGGGGTCACTGAAGCTTTCTTT.

This clone was counted once. The genes are TRBV5-5 and TRBJ1-1; tentative D call: TRBD1 (6 bases). Germline V gene lookup returns CDR1 SGHKS and CDR2 YYEKEE (reference sequence). Trimming removed 4 bases from V and 0 bases from J, with 7 bases in between. The CDR3 spans 13 residues. The CDR3 region has the DNA TGTGCCAGCAGCACAGGGTTGAACACTGAAGCTTTCTTT. Translation: CASSTGLNTEAFF.

A few counts support this clone. V and J are TRBV24-1 and TRBJ1-4, with D perhaps TRBD1 (5 bases). Germline V gene lookup returns CDR1 KGHDR and CDR2 SFDVKD. This CDR3 comprises 15 residues. V shed 0 bases and J shed 7 bases, with 11 bases lying between them. CDR3 sequence reads: CATSDLGRGSEKLFF. The CDR3 bases are TGTGCCACCAGTGATTTGGGAAGGGGTTCTGAAAAACTGTTTTTT.

CDR3 in amino acids: CASSIRRRTEAFF. In DNA form, the CDR3 reads TGTGCCAGTAGTATTAGGAGAAGGACTGAAGCTTTCTTT. The rearrangement uses TRBV19 and TRBJ1-1; the D is unclear. The V and J ends lost 3 bases and 5 bases respectively, with 10 bases between them. Germline V gives CDR1 LNHDA, CDR2 SQIVND (reference sequence). This CDR3 comprises 13 residues. Full variable domain (remainder filled in from reference TRBV19 and TRBJ1-1): DGGITQSPKYLFRKEGQNVTLSCEQNLNHDAMYWYRQDPGQGLRLIYYSQIVNDFQKGDIAEGYSVSREKKESFPLTVTSAQKNPTAFYLCASSIRRRTEAFFGQGTRLTVV.

The gene calls are TRBV27 and TRBJ1-1; a possible D gene is TRBD1 (5 bases). There are 15 residues in the CDR3. V was trimmed by 7 bases and J by 3 bases, leaving 18 bases between them. In germline, CDR1 is MNHEY, CDR2 SMNVEV (reference sequence). The CDR3 spells CASNRGGAGDTEAFF. The CDR3 DNA reads as TGTGCCAGCAATAGGGGAGGGGCGGGGGACACTGAAGCTTTCTTT.